The sequence of this TCR beta chain was determined in a study of control samples from healthy donors and cancer patients (TCRdb year 2020). The germline V gene (reference sequence) gives CDR1 as SGHNT and CDR2 as YYREEE. Spanning cysteine to phenylalanine, the CDR3 consists of 13 amino acids. Of all the DNA, just the CDR3 is kept, 39 bases in frame from base 1. The germline ends are 6 bases apart after V is trimmed by 2 bases and J by 3 bases. In the case of this clone: This receptor's antigen is unknown. One base away there is no much larger clone; base qualities are not given.

The method was the immunoSEQ multiplex PCR assay. Entries here come from immuneACCESS through TCRdb and include only in-frame sequences with V and J called. Some clones fail to appear in such tables; in the studies checked, an unresolved V gene covers under half of the shortfall, and the cause of the remainder is unknown. Counted in this sample were some 150,000 clones; about 94% of them appeared once. 13% to 15% of the sample is in the top ten clones. The chain is made from TRBV5-4 and TRBJ2-1; the best D guess is TRBD1, with 5 bases matching. This clonotype was sampled from a man aged 55-75 years with colorectal cancer. Sequencing was done on a sample of PBMCs. The DNA sequence is given as TGTGCCAGCAGCTTAGACAGCTACAATGAGCAGTTCTTC. Protein translation: CASSLDSYNEQFF.